This T cell receptor (beta chain) was obtained from a study of T cell responses to AZD1222 COVID-19 vaccine. With regard to this clone: Its antigen is not known. The sample contains more than one DNA sequence encoding this CDR3.

Notes on the study in general: Close to half of all spike-specific TCRs reportedly target regions of the variants that are unmutated. The breadth and depth of Spike-specific TCRs increased once two AZD1222 doses had been given. Donors in the cohort were predominantly white British and more often female, and clonal diversity was possibly underestimated. Baseline testing showed seropositivity in only a handful of AZD1222 recipients.

This table comes from immunoSEQ multiplex PCR, and its TCRdb copy is limited to in-frame clones, with some not included. The data contain some 150,000 clones, approximately 85% of them singletons. The receptor was derived from an adult who received the MenACWY meningococcal vaccine as a control. Sample: peripheral blood, taken 28 days after the second dose of the MenACWY control vaccine.

CDR3 protein: CASSSGKETQYF. In DNA, the CDR3 is TGTGCCAGCAGTTCCGGGAAAGAGACCCAGTACTTC. The chain couples TRBV28 to TRBJ2-5; possible D gene TRBD2, 5 bases. CDR1 is MDHEN, CDR2 SYDVKM, per germline. This CDR3 contains 12 residues. Trimming cost V 4 bases and J 3 bases, with 6 bases left between them.